A selection of T cell receptor beta chains follows, all from one sample in a study of CD8+CD57+ T cells in acquired aplastic anemia. Each CDR3 protein gets one entry after TCRdb re-called the reads with MiXCR. There are about 160,000 distinct CDR3 sequences in the sample; 40% to 60% occur only once, and 25% to 40% lies in the top ten. Material: sorted CD4+, CD8+, or CD8+CD57+ T cells (not recorded which) from PBMCs. The receptors come from a human donor with aplastic anemia. The CDR3 runs from the conserved cysteine through the conserved F or W. A D gene is named only where the DNA matches it firmly. Clone sizes are given selectively: once, few, many, or a class where the clone is expanded.

. | TRBD2 | TRBJ2-5 | TRBV20-1 | TGCAGTGCTAGAGGGCCTCTTCGAGGACTAGCAGAGACCCAGTACTTC | CSARGPLRGLAETQYF
many | TRBD1 | TRBJ1-2 | TRBV5-1 | TGCGCCAGCAGCTTGGGGACAGGGGGTGGCTATGGCTACACCTTC | CASSLGTGGGYGYTF
. | . | TRBJ1-1 | TRBV6-1 | TGTGCCAGCAGTACACTATCTATATCGAACACTGAAGCTTTCTTT | CASSTLSISNTEAFF
. | . | TRBJ2-3 | TRBV19 | TGTGCCAGTATTAGGGGAGATACGCAGTATTTT | CASIRGDTQYF
. | . | TRBJ1-6 | TRBV20-1 | TGCAGTGCTGCACTCGTTGGGGCCGATTCACCCCTCCACTTT | CSAALVGADSPLHF
many | TRBD1 | TRBJ2-7 | TRBV4-1 | TGCGCCAGCAGCCAGTCCGGGACAGCCTATTACGAGCAGTACTTC | CASSQSGTAYYEQYF
. | TRBD1 | TRBJ2-6 | TRBV11-2 | TGTGCCAGCATAGGCTCCGGACAGGGGGGTCCTGGGGCCAACGTCCTGACTTTC | CASIGSGQGGPGANVLTF
few | . | TRBJ1-1 | TRBV19 | TGTGCCAGTAGTTGGAGTTCGAACACTGAAGCTTTCTTT | CASSWSSNTEAFF
. | . | TRBJ1-2 | TRBV6-2/TRBV6-3 | TGTGCCGGCAGTTACTCTCTGCCGACCCTCTATGGCTACACCTTC | CAGSYSLPTLYGYTF
. | TRBD1 | TRBJ2-7 | TRBV13 | TGTGCCAGCAGGCCCCCGGGACAGGGCCACGAGCAGTACTTC | CASRPPGQGHEQYF
few | . | TRBJ2-2 | TRBV6-2/TRBV6-3 | TGTGCCAGCAGTTACGATAATAGCCGCGGATACACCGGGGAGCTGTTTTTT | CASSYDNSRGYTGELFF
. | TRBD1 | TRBJ2-5 | TRBV30 | TGTGCCTGGAGCCTAGGGACAGATCAAGAGACCCAGTACTTC | CAWSLGTDQETQYF
. | TRBD1 | TRBJ1-1 | TRBV19 | TGTGCCAGTAGTTGGCAGCGGGACAGGGGCAACATTGAAGCTTTCTTT | CASSWQRDRGNIEAFF
. | TRBD1 | TRBJ1-2 | TRBV19 | TGTGCCAGTACCCACAGGGGGAAGGATGGCTACACCTTC | CASTHRGKDGYTF
many | TRBD2 | TRBJ2-1 | TRBV15 | TGTGCCACCCGGGGGGAAGCCTACAATGAGCAGTTCTTC | CATRGEAYNEQFF
. | TRBD2 | TRBJ2-2 | TRBV12-3/TRBV12-4 | TGTGCCAGCACCCGGGAGGCGAACACCGGGGAGCTGTTTTTT | CASTREANTGELFF
. | TRBD2 | TRBJ2-1 | TRBV4-2 | TGTGCCTGCAGCCGACTAGCGGGCGCGACCTACAATGAGCAGTTCTTC | CACSRLAGATYNEQFF
. | . | TRBJ2-2 | TRBV9 | TGTGCCAGCAGCGTAGGTATTAGCAGCACCGGGGAGCTGTTTTTT | CASSVGISSTGELFF
. | TRBD2 | TRBJ2-1 | TRBV10-3 | TGTGCCACCGTAGGAAGCGGGATGTTCAATGAGCAGTTCTTC | CATVGSGMFNEQFF
few | TRBD1 | TRBJ1-6 | TRBV27 | TGTGCCAGCAGTTACCTGGGACAGGGGGCTCCTCAAAGTAATTCACCCCTCCACTTT | CASSYLGQGAPQSNSPLHF
many | . | TRBJ1-4 | TRBV6-5 | TGTGCCAGCAGCTCCGGCTGGGGTGCTGAACTGTTTTTT | CASSSGWGAELFF
many | . | TRBJ2-5 | TRBV5-1 | TGCGCCAGCAGCTTGGCAGGACTCGCTCAAGAGACCCAGTACTTC | CASSLAGLAQETQYF
. | . | TRBJ1-1 | TRBV19 | TGTGCCAGTAGTACAGGGACGAACACTGAAGCTTTCTTT | CASSTGTNTEAFF
. | TRBD2 | TRBJ2-5 | TRBV11-2 | TGTGCCAGCAGCTTAGGGGGACTAGCGCCTCCCTCTTTAGAGACCCAGTACTTC | CASSLGGLAPPSLETQYF
. | . | TRBJ1-2 | TRBV20-1 | TGCAGTGCTAGTGCCCCTTATGGCTACACCTTC | CSASAPYGYTF
. | TRBD1 | TRBJ2-1 | TRBV13 | TGTGCCAGCAGCTTTCGACAGGGTAGGGGCAATGAGCAGTTCTTC | CASSFRQGRGNEQFF
many | . | TRBJ2-2 | TRBV2 | TGTGCCAGCAGTGAAACCATGAACACCGGGGAGCTGTTTTTT | CASSETMNTGELFF
. | TRBD1 | TRBJ1-3 | TRBV18 | TGTGCCAGCTCACCAGCCTGGACAGGGGATGGAAACACCATATATTTT | CASSPAWTGDGNTIYF
many | . | TRBJ1-1 | TRBV6-1 | TGTGCCAGCAGTGAAGTTGGGCCAGGGCGTGAAGCTTTCTTT | CASSEVGPGREAFF
. | . | TRBJ2-1 | TRBV2 | TGTGCCAGCAGTGAGGAGGAGCCTTCCTACAATGGGCAGTTCTTC | CASSEEEPSYNGQFF
. | TRBD1 | TRBJ2-6 | TRBV4-1 | TGCGCCAGCAGCCCACGGATTCAGGGGGTCGCCTCTGGGGCCAACGTCCTGACTTTC | CASSPRIQGVASGANVLTF
. | . | TRBJ2-5 | TRBV9 | TGTGCCAGCAACCGGGACGGAGTAGAAACCCAGTACTTC | CASNRDGVETQYF
. | TRBD2 | TRBJ2-1 | TRBV11-1 | TGTGCCAGCAGCTTAGCAGGCCTACTAGCGAATGAGCAGTTCTTC | CASSLAGLLANEQFF
. | . | TRBJ2-3 | TRBV20-1 | TGCAGTGCTAGTAGCTCGTCTAGCACAGATACGCAGTATTTT | CSASSSSSTDTQYF
many | TRBD1 | TRBJ1-2 | TRBV7-9 | TGTGCCAGCAGCCGAGGGACAGATCACTATGGCTACACCTTC | CASSRGTDHYGYTF
. | . | TRBJ2-2 | TRBV19 | TGTGCCAGTAGTATCCGCGGGACAGTAAACGGGGAGCTGTTTTTT | CASSIRGTVNGELFF
. | TRBD1 | TRBJ1-2 | TRBV19 | TGTGCCAGTAGCCAAGGCAGGGGGGGAAACTATGGCTACACCTTC | CASSQGRGGNYGYTF
. | TRBD1 | TRBJ2-7 | TRBV12-3/TRBV12-4 | TGTGCCAGCAGTTGGGGACAGGGGGCGGCCTACAAGCAGTACTTC | CASSWGQGAAYKQYF
. | TRBD2 | TRBJ2-1 | TRBV9 | TGTGCCAGCAGCGGCCCTAGCGGGGGATACAATGAGCAGTTCTTC | CASSGPSGGYNEQFF
. | . | TRBJ2-5 | TRBV2 | TGTGCCAGCAGTGAACAGGGGGGCGAGACCCAGTACTTC | CASSEQGGETQYF
. | . | TRBJ2-7 | TRBV6-5 | TGTGCCAGCAGTTCGCTGATCGGACAGTCAAGCTCCTACGAGCAGTACTTC | CASSSLIGQSSSYEQYF
. | . | TRBJ2-1 | TRBV6-5 | TGTGCCAGCAGTTCTGACCCGGGCTATTTCGATGAGCAGTTCTTC | CASSSDPGYFDEQFF
. | . | TRBJ2-3 | TRBV7-9 | TGTGCCAGCAGCGGGCCCTACAGCACAGATACGCAGTATTTT | CASSGPYSTDTQYF
. | TRBD2 | TRBJ2-7 | TRBV20-1 | TGCAGTGCGCCCGGGACTAGCGGGAGGTCTGCGCAGTACTTC | CSAPGTSGRSAQYF
. | . | TRBJ1-2 | TRBV18 | TGTGCCAGCTCACCAGAGACCTATGGCTACACCTTC | CASSPETYGYTF
. | TRBD1 | TRBJ1-6 | TRBV9 | TGTGCCAGCGGAGGGGGCTCACCCCTCCACTTT | CASGGGSPLHF
few | . | TRBJ2-3 | TRBV10-3 | TGTGCCATCAGTGAAGTAACACGGTCCCCAGATACGCAGTATTTT | CAISEVTRSPDTQYF
few | . | TRBJ2-7 | TRBV7-7 | TGTGCTAGCAGCTTAAGCTTAGGGGCCGAGCAGTACTTC | CASSLSLGAEQYF
. | TRBD2 | TRBJ2-3 | TRBV20-1 | TGCAGTGCCAAGACTAGCGTGGGCACAGATACGCAGTATTTT | CSAKTSVGTDTQYF
. | . | TRBJ2-3 | TRBV4-3 | TGCGCCAGCAGCCAAGATTGGGGCGGGGCTAGCACAGATACGCAGTATTTT | CASSQDWGGASTDTQYF
. | . | TRBJ2-3 | TRBV7-3 | TGTGCCAGCAGGGGGTTGGATACGCAGTATTTT | CASRGLDTQYF
many | . | TRBJ2-3 | TRBV5-1 | TGCGCCAGCAGCTTGGTACCCCTCGATACGCAGTATTTT | CASSLVPLDTQYF
. | TRBD1 | TRBJ2-3 | TRBV7-9 | TGTGCCAGCAGCCACAGGGGGACAGATACGCAGTATTTT | CASSHRGTDTQYF